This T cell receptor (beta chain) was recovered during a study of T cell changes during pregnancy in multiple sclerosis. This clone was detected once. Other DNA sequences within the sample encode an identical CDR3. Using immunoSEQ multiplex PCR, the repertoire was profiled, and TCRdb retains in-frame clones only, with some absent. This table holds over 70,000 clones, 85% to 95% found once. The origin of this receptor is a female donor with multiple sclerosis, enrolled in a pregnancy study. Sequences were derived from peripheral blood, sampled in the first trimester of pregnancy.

The CDR3 region is CASSLALEQFF. As DNA, the CDR3 is TGTGCCAGCAGCTTGGCCCTTGAGCAGTTCTTC. The chain recombines TRBV5-6 with TRBJ2-1; D is unresolved. Germline CDR1 SGHDT, CDR2 YYEEEE. The CDR3 is made up of 11 amino acids. V dropped 0 bases and J dropped 9 bases, with 4 bases sitting between them.